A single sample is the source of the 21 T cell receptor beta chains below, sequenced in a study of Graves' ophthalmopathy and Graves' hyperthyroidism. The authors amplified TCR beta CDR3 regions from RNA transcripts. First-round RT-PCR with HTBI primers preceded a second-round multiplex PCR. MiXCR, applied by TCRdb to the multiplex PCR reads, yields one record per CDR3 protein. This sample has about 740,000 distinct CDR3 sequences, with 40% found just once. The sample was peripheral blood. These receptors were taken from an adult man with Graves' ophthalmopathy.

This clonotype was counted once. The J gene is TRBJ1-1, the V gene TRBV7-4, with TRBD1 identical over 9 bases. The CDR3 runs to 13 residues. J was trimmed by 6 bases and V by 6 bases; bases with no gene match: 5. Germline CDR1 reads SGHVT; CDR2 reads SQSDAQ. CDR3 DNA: TGTGCCAGCAGGAGAAGGGACAGGGCTGAAGCTTTCTTT. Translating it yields CASRRRDRAEAFF.

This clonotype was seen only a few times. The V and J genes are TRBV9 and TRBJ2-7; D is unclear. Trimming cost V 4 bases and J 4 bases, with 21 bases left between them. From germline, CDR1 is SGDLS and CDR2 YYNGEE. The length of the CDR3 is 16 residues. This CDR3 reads CASSLRRMKWVYEQYF. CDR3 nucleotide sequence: TGTGCCAGCAGCTTAAGACGGATGAAATGGGTTTACGAGCAGTACTTC.

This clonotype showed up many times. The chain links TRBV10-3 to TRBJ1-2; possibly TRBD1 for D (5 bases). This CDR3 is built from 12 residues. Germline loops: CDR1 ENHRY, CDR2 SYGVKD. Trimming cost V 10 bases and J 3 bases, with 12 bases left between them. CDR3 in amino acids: CATRDGDYGYTF. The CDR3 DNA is TGTGCCACCCGGGACGGAGACTATGGCTACACCTTC.

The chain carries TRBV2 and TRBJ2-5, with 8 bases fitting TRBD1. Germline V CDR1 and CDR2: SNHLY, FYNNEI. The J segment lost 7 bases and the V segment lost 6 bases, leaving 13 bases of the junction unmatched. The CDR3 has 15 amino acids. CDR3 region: CASSRNPDRDGTQYF. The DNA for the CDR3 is TGTGCCAGCAGCCGAAATCCGGACAGGGATGGGACCCAGTACTTC. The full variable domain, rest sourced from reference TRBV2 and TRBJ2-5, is EPEVTQTPSHQVTQMGQEVILRCVPISNHLYFYWYRQILGQKVEFLVSFYNNEISEKSEIFDDQFSVERPDGSNFTLKIRSTKLEDSAMYFCASSRNPDRDGTQYFGPGTRLLVL.

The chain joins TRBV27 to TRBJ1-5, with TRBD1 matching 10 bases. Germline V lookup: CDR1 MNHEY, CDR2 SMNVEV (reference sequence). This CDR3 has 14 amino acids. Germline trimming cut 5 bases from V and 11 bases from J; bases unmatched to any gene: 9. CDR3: CASSGTGDHRAQHF. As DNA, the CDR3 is TGTGCCAGCAGTGGGACAGGGGATCACAGGGCCCAGCATTTT.

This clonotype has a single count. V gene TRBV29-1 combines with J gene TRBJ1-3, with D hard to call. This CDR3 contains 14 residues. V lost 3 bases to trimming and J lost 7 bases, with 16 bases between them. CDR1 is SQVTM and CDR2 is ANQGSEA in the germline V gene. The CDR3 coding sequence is TGCAGCGTTGATCCAGGACGCGGCCCGAACACCATATATTTT. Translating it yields CSVDPGRGPNTIYF.

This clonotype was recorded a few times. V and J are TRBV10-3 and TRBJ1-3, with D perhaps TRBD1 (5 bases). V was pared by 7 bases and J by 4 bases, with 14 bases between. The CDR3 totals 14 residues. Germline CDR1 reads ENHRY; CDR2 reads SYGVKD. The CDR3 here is CAITRDGSGNTIYF. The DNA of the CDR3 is TGTGCCATCACTAGGGACGGATCCGGAAACACCATATATTTT.

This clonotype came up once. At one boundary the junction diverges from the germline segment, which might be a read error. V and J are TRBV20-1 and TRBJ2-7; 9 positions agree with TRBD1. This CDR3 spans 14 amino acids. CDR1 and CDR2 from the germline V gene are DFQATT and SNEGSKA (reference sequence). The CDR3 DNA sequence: TGCAGTGCCAGAGACAGGGGGAAGGGCTACGAGCAGTACTTC. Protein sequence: CSARDRGKGYEQYF.

The DNA for the CDR3 is TGCAGCGTTGAAGTGACAGAGAACACCGGGGAGCTGTTTTTT. It codes for CSVEVTENTGELFF. The chain joins TRBV29-1 to TRBJ2-2, with D tentatively TRBD1 (5 bases). Trimming removed 1 base at V and 1 base at J, with 7 bases between. CDR3 size: 14 residues. Germline CDR1 and CDR2: SQVTM and ANQGSEA.

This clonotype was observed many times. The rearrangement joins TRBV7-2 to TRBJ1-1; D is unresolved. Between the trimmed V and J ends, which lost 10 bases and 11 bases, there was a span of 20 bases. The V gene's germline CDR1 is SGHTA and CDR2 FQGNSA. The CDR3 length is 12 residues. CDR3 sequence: CAISPRGGSAFF. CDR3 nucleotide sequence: TGTGCCATCTCACCCCGGGGAGGGAGTGCTTTCTTT.

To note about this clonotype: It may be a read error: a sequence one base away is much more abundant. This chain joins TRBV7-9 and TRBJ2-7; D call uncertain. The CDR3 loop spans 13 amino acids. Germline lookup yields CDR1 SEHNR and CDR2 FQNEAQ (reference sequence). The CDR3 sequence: CASSLDFSSEQYF. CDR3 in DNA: TGTGCCAGCAGCTTAGACTTCTCCTCCGAGCAGTACTTC.

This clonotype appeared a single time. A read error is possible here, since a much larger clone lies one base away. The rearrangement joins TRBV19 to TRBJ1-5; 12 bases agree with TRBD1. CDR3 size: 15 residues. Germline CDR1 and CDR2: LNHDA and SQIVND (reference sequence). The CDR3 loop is CASSPGQGAGQPQRF. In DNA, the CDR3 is TGTGCCAGTAGTCCGGGACAGGGGGCCGGTCAGCCCCAGCGTTTT.

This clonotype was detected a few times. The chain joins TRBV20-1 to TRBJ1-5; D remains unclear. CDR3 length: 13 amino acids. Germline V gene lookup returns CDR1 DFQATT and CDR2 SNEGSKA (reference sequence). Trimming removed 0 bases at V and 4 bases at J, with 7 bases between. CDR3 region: CSARDSGNQPQHF. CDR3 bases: TGCAGTGCTAGAGATTCGGGAAATCAGCCCCAGCATTTT.

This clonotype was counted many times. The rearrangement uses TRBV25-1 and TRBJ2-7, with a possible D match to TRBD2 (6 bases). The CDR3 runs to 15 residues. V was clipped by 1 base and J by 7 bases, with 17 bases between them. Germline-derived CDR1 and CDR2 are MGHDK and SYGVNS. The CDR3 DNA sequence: TGTGCCAGCAGTGAATCTCACGGGACTCCGCGGGAGCAGTACTTC. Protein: CASSESHGTPREQYF.

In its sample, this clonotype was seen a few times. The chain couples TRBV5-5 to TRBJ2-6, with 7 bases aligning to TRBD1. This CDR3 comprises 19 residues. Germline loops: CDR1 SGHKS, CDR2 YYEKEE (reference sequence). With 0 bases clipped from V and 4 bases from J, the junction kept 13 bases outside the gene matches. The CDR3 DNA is TGTGCCAGCAGCTTGGCCCGGGACAGTTACCTGGCCGGGGCCAACGTCCTGACTTTC. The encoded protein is CASSLARDSYLAGANVLTF.

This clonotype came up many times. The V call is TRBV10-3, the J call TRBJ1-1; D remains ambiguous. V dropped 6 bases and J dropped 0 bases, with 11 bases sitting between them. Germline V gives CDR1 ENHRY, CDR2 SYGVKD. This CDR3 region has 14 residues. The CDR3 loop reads CAIRPVGMNTEAFF. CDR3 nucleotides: TGTGCCATCAGACCCGTGGGGATGAACACTGAAGCTTTCTTT.

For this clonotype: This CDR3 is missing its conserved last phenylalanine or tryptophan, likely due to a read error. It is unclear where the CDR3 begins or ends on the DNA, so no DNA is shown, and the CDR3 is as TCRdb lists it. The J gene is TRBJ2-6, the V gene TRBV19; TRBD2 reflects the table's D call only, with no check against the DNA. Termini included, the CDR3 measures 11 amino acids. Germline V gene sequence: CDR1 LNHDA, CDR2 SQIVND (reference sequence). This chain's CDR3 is CASSRAYAPNT.

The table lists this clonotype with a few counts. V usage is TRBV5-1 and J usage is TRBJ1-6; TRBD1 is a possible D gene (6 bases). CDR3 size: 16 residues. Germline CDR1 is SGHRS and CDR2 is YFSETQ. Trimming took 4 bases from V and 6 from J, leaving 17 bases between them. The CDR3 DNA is TGCGCCAGCAGCGTGACAGGAGACCCGATTAATTCACCCCTCCACTTT. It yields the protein CASSVTGDPINSPLHF.

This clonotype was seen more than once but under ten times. The chain's CDR3 is CASRSGTGSYQPQHF. The DNA of the CDR3 is TGTGCCAGCAGGTCCGGGACAGGGTCGTATCAGCCCCAGCATTTT. This chain links TRBV7-9 with TRBJ1-5, with 9 bases lining up with TRBD1. The length of the CDR3 is 15 residues. Germline values: CDR1 SEHNR, CDR2 FQNEAQ (reference sequence). With V trimmed by 6 bases and J by 5 bases, 8 bases remained unmatched.

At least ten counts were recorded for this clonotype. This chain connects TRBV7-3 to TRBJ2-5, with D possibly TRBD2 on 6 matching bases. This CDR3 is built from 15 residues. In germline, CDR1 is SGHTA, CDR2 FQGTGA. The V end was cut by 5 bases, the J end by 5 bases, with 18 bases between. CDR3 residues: CASSRRGGARETQYF. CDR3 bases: TGTGCCAGCAGCCGCCGAGGCGGGGCGCGGGAGACCCAGTACTTC.

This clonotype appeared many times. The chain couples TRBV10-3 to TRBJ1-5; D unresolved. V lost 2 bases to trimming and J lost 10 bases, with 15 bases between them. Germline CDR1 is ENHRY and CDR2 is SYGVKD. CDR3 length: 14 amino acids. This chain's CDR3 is CAISEREGSDPQHF. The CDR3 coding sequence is TGTGCCATCAGTGAGCGGGAGGGAAGTGATCCCCAGCATTTT.